Below, one T cell receptor beta chain is given with its context. What it recognizes is unknown. Use of 60 Vbeta and 13 Jbeta primers characterized the PCR. Sequenced by immunoSEQ multiplex PCR; TCRdb stores in-frame clones only, minus some. The sample has tens of thousands of clones, approximately 80% seen once; the top ten hold approximately 8.9%. The CDR3 is 15 amino acids. Trimming shortened V by 3 bases and J by 3 bases, and 11 bases separated the two germline ends. Germline CDR1 and CDR2: SNHLY and FYNNEI. The data originate from a study of cytomegalovirus exposure and HLA in healthy donors. Study details: Previous work identified roughly 120 million unique TCR beta sequences from 200 million or so T cells.

Findings of the study overall: For most TCR beta V segments, an earlier analysis put the productive rate at about 87% or about 30% of the time. What a later analysis reportedly showed was that an Asian-associated ancestry cluster had fewer N-insertions than the 666-donor mean.

V gene TRBV2 combines with J gene TRBJ1-4; a weak D match, TRBD1 (5 bases). Material for sequencing was PBMCs. The TCR sequence derives from a middle-aged woman in good health and CMV-seropositive. CDR3 amino acids: CASSDLGRANEKLFF. The CDR3 nucleotides read TGTGCCAGCAGTGATTTGGGCAGGGCTAATGAAAAACTGTTTTTT.